A single sample gave rise to the 6 T cell receptor beta chains below, sequenced in a study of CD4+ T cells in melanoma. Libraries were prepared by immunoSEQ multiplex PCR; TCRdb keeps only in-frame clonotypes and omits some of them. The sample lists 20,000 to 25,000 clones, about four fifths occurring once. Input material: cells from a culture (not recorded whether cultured in vitro). Receptor source: a human donor with melanoma.

V and J are TRBV2 and TRBJ2-7; D uncertain. CDR3 length equals 11 residues. CDR1 is SNHLY and CDR2 is FYNNEI in the germline V gene. The V end was cut by 7 bases, the J end by 0 bases, with 4 bases between. CDR3 region: CASKYSYEQYF. The CDR3 nucleotides read TGTGCCAGCAAGTACTCCTACGAGCAGTACTTC.

This chain links TRBV7-2 with TRBJ1-2, with 7 bases aligning to TRBD1. Germline CDR1 SGHTA, CDR2 FQGNSA. V trimming: 2 bases; J trimming: 3 bases; junction bases outside the gene matches: 3. The CDR3 is made up of 14 amino acids. The CDR3 loop is CASSLYQGDYGYTF. CDR3 nucleotides: TGTGCCAGCAGCTTATATCAGGGGGACTATGGCTACACCTTC.

This clone was seen once. The chain joins TRBV4-1 to TRBJ1-5; D gene ambiguous. The CDR3 contains 17 residues. Trimming took 0 bases from V and 7 from J, leaving 19 bases between them. Germline loops: CDR1 MGHRA, CDR2 YSYEKL. CDR3 sequence: CASSQDADSSAPQPQHF. Written as DNA, the CDR3 is TGCGCCAGCAGCCAAGATGCGGACTCGAGCGCCCCCCAGCCCCAGCATTTT.

This chain connects TRBV6-1 to TRBJ1-4, with TRBD1 as a possible D gene (5 bases). The V gene's germline CDR1 is MNHNS and CDR2 SASEGT. Trimming removed 5 bases from V and 1 base from J, with 11 bases in between. The CDR3 loop spans 15 amino acids. DNA for the CDR3: TGTGCCAGCAGTTTGACCAGGGTAACTAATGAAAAACTGTTTTTT. Its translation is CASSLTRVTNEKLFF.

This chain links TRBV5-1 with TRBJ1-2, with a possible D match to TRBD1 (5 bases). CDR3 length: 16 amino acids. The V end was cut by 1 base, the J end by 4 bases, with 17 bases between. Germline loops: CDR1 SGHRS, CDR2 YFSETQ. The CDR3: CASSLPKGAHPYGYTF. Written as DNA, the CDR3 is TGCGCCAGCAGCTTGCCTAAAGGGGCTCATCCCTATGGCTACACCTTC.

The chain joins TRBV7-2 to TRBJ1-4; D possibly corresponds to TRBD1 (5 bases). CDR1 and CDR2 from the germline V gene are SGHTA and FQGNSA. CDR3 size: 15 residues. The germline V and J ends were trimmed by 5 bases and 7 bases, with 17 bases remaining between them. The chain's CDR3 is CASSPGHLSGEKLFF. The CDR3 bases are TGTGCCAGCAGCCCAGGACACCTGAGTGGTGAAAAACTGTTTTTT.